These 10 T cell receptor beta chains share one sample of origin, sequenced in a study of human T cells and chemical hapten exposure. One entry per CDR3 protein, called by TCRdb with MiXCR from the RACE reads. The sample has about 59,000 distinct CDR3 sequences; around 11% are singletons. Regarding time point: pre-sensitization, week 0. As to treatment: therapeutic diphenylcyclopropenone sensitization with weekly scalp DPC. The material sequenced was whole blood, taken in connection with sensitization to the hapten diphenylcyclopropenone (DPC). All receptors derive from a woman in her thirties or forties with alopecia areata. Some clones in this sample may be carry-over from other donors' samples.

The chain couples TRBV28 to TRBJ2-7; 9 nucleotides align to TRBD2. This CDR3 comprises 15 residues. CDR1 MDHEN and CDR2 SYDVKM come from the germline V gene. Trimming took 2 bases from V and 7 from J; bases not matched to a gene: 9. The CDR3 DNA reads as TGTGCCAGCAGTTTAACCGGACTAGCGCCTCGTGAGCAGTACTTC. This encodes CASSLTGLAPREQYF.

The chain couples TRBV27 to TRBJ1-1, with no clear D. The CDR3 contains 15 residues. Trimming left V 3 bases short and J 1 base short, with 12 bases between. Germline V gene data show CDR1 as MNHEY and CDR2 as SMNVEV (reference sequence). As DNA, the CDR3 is TGTGCCAGCAGTTTGTTTTACAGCTCGAACACTGAAGCTTTCTTT. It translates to CASSLFYSSNTEAFF.

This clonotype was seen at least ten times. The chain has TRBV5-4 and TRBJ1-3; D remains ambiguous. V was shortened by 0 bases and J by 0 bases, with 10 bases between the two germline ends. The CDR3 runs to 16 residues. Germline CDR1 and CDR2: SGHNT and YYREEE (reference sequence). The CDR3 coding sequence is TGTGCCAGCAGCTTGGGGGGTCCGTCCTCTGGAAACACCATATATTTT. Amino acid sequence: CASSLGGPSSGNTIYF.

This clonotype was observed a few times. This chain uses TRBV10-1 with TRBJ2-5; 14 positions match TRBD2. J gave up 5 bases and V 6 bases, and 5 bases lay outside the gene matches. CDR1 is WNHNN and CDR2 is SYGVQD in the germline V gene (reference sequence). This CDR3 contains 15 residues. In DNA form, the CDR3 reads TGCGCCAGCAGCCTGGGACTAGCGGGAGCTGAGACCCAGTACTTC. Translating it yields CASSLGLAGAETQYF.

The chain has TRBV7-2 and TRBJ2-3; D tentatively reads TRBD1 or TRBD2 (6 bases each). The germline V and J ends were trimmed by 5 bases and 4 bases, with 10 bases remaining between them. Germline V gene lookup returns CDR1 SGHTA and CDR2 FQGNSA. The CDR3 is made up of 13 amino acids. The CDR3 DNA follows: TGTGCCAGCAGCACGAGGGGGGCAGATACGCAGTATTTT. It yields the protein CASSTRGADTQYF.

The CDR3 region has the DNA TGTGCCAGCAGTCCGGATGTTCCCTACGAGCAGTACTTC. Protein product: CASSPDVPYEQYF. The rearrangement joins TRBV2 to TRBJ2-7; no firm D call. Trimming stripped 5 bases from V and 2 bases from J, with 10 bases between. In germline, CDR1 is SNHLY, CDR2 FYNNEI. This CDR3 has 13 residues.

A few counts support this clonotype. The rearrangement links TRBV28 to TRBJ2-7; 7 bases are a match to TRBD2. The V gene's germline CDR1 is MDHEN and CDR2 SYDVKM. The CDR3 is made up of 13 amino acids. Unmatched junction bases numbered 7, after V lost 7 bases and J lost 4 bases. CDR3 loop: CASTPGGEYEQYF. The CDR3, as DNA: TGTGCCAGCACTCCTGGGGGGGAGTACGAGCAGTACTTC.

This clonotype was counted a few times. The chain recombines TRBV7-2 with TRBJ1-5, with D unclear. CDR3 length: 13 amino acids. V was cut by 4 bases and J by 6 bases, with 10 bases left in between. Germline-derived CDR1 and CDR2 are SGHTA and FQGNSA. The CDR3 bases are TGTGCCAGCAGCTACGGGATAGGTCAGCCCCAGCATTTT. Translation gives CASSYGIGQPQHF.

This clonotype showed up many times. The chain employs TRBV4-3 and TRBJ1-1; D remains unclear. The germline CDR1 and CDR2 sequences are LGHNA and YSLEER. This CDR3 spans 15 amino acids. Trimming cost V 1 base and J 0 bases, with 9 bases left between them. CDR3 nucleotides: TGCGCCAGCAGCCAAGGAGGTCAGTTGAACACTGAAGCTTTCTTT. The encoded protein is CASSQGGQLNTEAFF.

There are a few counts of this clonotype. The CDR3 nucleotides are TGTGCCAGCAGCCCGGTGGCGGGGGGGCCCTACGAGCAGTACTTC. As protein: CASSPVAGGPYEQYF. The chain recombines TRBV5-4 with TRBJ2-7; 9 positions agree with TRBD2. V shed 4 bases, J shed 2 bases, and the junction held 7 bases outside the gene matches. Germline lookup yields CDR1 SGHNT and CDR2 YYREEE (reference sequence). CDR3 length: 15 amino acids.